This T cell receptor beta chain originates from a study of T cell clonotyping in hematopoietic cell transplantation. Study results and limitations: Broader posttransplant TCR repertoire diversity was predicted by graft donor and pretransplant recipient Inverse Simpson Index values.

Time point of the sample: recipient sample about 28 days before transplant, after cytoreduction. Measured with immunoSEQ multiplex PCR; TCRdb has only the in-frame clones, and not every one. There are approximately 26,000 clones in the sample; 80% to 90% occur only once, and about a quarter lies in the top ten. Comment on this clone: Its target is not known.

Per the germline V gene, CDR1 is SGDLS and CDR2 is YYNGEE. This CDR3 spans 16 amino acids. Between the trimmed V and J ends, which lost 4 bases and 3 bases, there was a span of 20 bases. This specimen was peripheral blood mononuclear cells, taken before stem cell transplant. The receptor was derived from a woman aged 60 to 75 with acute myeloid leukemia. Some clones in this sample may be carry-over from other donors' samples. The rearrangement uses TRBV9 and TRBJ2-7; a weak D match, TRBD1 (6 bases). CDR3 protein: CASSKHAGTPLYEQYF. In DNA form, the CDR3 reads TGTGCCAGCAGCAAGCACGCCGGGACACCCCTCTACGAGCAGTACTTC.